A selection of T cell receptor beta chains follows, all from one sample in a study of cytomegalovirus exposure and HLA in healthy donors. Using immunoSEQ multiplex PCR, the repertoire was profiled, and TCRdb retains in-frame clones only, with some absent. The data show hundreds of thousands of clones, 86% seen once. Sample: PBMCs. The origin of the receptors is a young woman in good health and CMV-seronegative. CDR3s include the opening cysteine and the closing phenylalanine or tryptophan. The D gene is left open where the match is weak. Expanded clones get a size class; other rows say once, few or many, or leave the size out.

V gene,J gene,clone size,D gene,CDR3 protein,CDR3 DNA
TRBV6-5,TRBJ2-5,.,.,CASSSLDKKETQYF,TGTGCCAGCAGTTCCCTCGACAAGAAGGAGACCCAGTACTTC
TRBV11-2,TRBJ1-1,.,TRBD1,CASSSSTGGALTFF,TGTGCCAGCAGCTCCAGTACAGGGGGCGCGTTAACTTTCTTT
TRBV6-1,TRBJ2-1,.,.,CASSIESGGEQFF,TGTGCCAGCAGTATTGAGTCGGGGGGCGAGCAGTTCTTC
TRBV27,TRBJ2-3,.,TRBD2,CASSLISGGPSGTDTQYF,TGTGCCAGCAGTTTAATTTCGGGAGGGCCCTCGGGCACAGATACGCAGTATTTT
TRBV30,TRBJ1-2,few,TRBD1,CAWSAGQGVEGYTF,TGTGCCTGGAGTGCGGGACAGGGGGTTGAGGGCTACACCTTC
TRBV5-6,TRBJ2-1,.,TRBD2,CASSLRTSGRAYYNEQFF,TGTGCCAGCAGCTTACGGACTAGCGGGAGGGCTTACTACAATGAGCAGTTCTTC
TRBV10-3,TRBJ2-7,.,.,CAISGVAASSYEQYF,TGTGCCATCAGTGGGGTAGCGGCAAGCTCCTACGAGCAGTACTTC
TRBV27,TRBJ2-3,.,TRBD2,CASSLGAGAGDTQYF,TGTGCCAGCAGTTTAGGAGCGGGAGCGGGAGATACGCAGTATTTT
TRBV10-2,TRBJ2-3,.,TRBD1,CASRRTGVTDTQYF,TGCGCCAGCCGTCGGACAGGGGTTACAGATACGCAGTATTTT
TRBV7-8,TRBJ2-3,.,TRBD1,CASSLQGPGQLNTDTQYF,TGTGCCAGCAGCCTCCAAGGACCGGGACAGTTGAACACAGATACGCAGTATTTT
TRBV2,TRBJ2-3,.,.,CASKTEITDTQYF,TGTGCCAGCAAGACAGAGATCACAGATACGCAGTATTTT
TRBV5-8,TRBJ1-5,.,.,CASSWPGQDNQPQHF,TGTGCCAGCAGCTGGCCGGGACAAGACAATCAGCCCCAGCATTTT
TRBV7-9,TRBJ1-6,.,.,CASSLGTGEKNSPLHF,TGTGCCAGCAGCCTAGGGACGGGGGAAAAAAATTCACCCCTCCACTTT
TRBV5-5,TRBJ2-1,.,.,CASSRRQVDNERFF,TGTGCCAGCAGCCGAAGACAGGTGGATAATGAGAGGTTCTTC
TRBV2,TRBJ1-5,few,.,CASSEQGSSNQPQHF,TGTGCCAGCAGTGAGCAGGGATCAAGCAATCAGCCCCAGCATTTT
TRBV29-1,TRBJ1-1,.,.,CSVGRPGVGVSGFPPEAFF,TGCAGCGTTGGGCGCCCGGGGGTAGGGGTCTCGGGGTTCCCCCCTGAAGCTTTCTTT
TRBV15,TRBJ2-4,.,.,CATSRALAKNIQYF,TGTGCCACCAGCAGAGCCTTAGCCAAAAACATTCAGTACTTC
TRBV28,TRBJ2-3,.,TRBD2,CASRKAGRSTDTQYF,TGTGCCAGCAGGAAAGCGGGGCGTAGCACAGATACGCAGTATTTT
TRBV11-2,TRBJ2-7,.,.,CASSLTGAYEQYF,TGTGCCAGCAGCTTAACCGGAGCCTACGAGCAGTACTTC
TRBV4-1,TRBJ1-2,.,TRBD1,CASSQDIEGAAGYTF,TGCGCCAGCAGCCAAGATATAGAGGGGGCGGCTGGCTACACCTTC
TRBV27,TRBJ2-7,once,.,CASKGRGRTEQYF,TGTGCCAGCAAAGGACGGGGTAGAACGGAGCAGTACTTC
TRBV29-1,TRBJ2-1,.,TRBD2,CSVEVTSGRTYNEQFF,TGCAGCGTTGAAGTAACTAGCGGGAGAACTTACAATGAGCAGTTCTTC
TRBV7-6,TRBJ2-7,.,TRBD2,CASSLERTGLGAYEQYF,TGTGCCAGCAGCTTGGAAAGGACGGGACTAGGGGCCTACGAGCAGTACTTC